There are many counts of the clone carrying this T cell receptor beta chain. The antigen remains undetermined. This sample stems from a study of identical twins. TCRdb itself ran the 5' RACE reads through MiXCR, one entry per CDR3 protein. The sample shows 450,000 or so distinct CDR3 sequences, 14% of them seen only once. Trimming took 2 bases from V and 0 from J, leaving 9 bases between them. The CDR3 runs to 15 residues. In germline, CDR1 is SGHTA, CDR2 FQGNSA. Findings of the study overall: Out-of-frame alpha sequences shared by twins showed excess low generation probability. Excess sharing by twins proved weaker in beta out-of-frame sequences. While abundant cord blood beta clonotypes carried fewer insertions, memory repertoires showed no such pattern.

These data were likewise used in another study, on yellow fever vaccine responses in identical twins. That paper states: Reportedly, the response of twins' T cells to the vaccine seemed partly convergent, partly personalized.

Input material: CD4+ T cells sorted from blood. The receptor was derived from a woman between 18 and 29 years old in good health. The chain recombines TRBV7-2 with TRBJ2-3; TRBD2 is a possible D gene (5 bases). In nucleotides, the CDR3 is TGTGCCAGCAGCTTAAGCGGCCTAAGCACAGATACGCAGTATTTT. This encodes CASSLSGLSTDTQYF.